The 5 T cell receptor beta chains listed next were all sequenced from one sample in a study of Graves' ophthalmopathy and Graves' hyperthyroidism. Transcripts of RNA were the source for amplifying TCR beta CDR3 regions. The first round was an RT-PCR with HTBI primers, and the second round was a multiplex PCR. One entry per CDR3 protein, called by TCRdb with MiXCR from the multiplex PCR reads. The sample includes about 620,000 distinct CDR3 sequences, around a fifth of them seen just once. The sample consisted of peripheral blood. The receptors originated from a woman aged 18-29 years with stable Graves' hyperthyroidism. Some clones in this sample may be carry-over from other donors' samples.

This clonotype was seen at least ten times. The CDR3 spells CASRTSSYEQYF. CDR3 DNA: TGTGCCAGCAGGACTAGCTCCTACGAGCAGTACTTC. This chain uses TRBV28 with TRBJ2-7; D may be TRBD2 (6 bases). V was cut by 6 bases and J by 0 bases, with 6 bases left in between. CDR1 MDHEN and CDR2 SYDVKM come from the germline V gene. The CDR3 is made up of 12 amino acids.

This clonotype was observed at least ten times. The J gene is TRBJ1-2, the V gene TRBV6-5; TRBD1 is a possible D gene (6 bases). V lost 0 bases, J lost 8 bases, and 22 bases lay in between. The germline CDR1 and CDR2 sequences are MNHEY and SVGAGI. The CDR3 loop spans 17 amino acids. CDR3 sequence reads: CASSYSRVHGTSTGYTF. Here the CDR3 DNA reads TGTGCCAGCAGTTACTCGAGGGTCCACGGGACATCGACCGGCTACACCTTC.

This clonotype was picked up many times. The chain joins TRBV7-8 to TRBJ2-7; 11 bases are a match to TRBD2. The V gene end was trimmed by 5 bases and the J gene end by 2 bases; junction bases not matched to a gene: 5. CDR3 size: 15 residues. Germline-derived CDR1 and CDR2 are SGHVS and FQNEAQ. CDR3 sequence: CASSPGTSGTYEQYF. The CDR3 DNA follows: TGTGCCAGCAGCCCGGGGACTAGCGGAACCTACGAGCAGTACTTC.

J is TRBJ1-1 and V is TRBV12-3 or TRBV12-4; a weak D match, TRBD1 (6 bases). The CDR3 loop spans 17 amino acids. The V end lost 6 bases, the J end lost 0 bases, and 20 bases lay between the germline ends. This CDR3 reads CASSLSWDISMNTEAFF. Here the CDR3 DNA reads TGTGCCAGCAGCCTTAGTTGGGACATTTCCATGAACACTGAAGCTTTCTTT.

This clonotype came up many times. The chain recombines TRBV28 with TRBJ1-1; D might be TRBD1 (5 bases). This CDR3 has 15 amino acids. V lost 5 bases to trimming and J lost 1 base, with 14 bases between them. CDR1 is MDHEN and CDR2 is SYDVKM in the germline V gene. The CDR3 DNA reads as TGTGCCAGCAGTCCCCTAGGAGGGACGAACACTGAAGCTTTCTTT. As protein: CASSPLGGTNTEAFF.